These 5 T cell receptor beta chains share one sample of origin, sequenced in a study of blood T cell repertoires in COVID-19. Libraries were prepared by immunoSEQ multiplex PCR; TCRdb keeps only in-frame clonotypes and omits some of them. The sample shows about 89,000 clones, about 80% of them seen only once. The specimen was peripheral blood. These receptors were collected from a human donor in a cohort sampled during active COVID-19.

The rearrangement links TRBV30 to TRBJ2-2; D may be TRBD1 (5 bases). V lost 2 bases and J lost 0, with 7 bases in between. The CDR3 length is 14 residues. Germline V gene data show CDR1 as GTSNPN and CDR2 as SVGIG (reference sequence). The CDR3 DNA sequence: TGTGCCTGGAGTAAGGGGACGAACACCGGGGAGCTGTTTTTT. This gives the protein CAWSKGTNTGELFF.

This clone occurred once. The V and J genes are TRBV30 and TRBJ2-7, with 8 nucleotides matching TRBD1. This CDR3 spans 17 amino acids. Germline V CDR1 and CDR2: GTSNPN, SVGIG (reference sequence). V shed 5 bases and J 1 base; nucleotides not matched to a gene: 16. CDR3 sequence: CAWRLKTGTGMSYEQYF. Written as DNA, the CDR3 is TGTGCCTGGCGGCTAAAAACCGGGACAGGAATGTCCTACGAGCAGTACTTC.

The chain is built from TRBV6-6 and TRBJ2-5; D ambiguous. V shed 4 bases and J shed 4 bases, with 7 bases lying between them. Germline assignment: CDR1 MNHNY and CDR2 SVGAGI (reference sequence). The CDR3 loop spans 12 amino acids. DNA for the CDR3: TGTGCCAGCAGTTGGCAACGAGAGACCCAGTACTTC. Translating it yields CASSWQRETQYF.

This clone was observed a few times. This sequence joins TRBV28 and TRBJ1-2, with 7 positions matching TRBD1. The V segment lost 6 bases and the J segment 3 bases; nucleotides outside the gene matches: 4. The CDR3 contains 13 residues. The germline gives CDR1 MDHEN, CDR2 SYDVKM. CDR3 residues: CASRMRGHYGYTF. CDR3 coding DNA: TGTGCCAGCAGGATGAGGGGGCACTATGGCTACACCTTC.

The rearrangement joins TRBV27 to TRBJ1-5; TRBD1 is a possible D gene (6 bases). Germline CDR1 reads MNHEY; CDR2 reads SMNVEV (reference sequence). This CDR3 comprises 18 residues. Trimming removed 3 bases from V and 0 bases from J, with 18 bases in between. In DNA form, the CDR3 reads TGTGCCAGCAGTTTTCGGGGGGCCAAGGGATTTAGCAATCAGCCCCAGCATTTT. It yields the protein CASSFRGAKGFSNQPQHF.